The rows below give T cell receptor beta chains drawn from one sample of a study of blood T cell repertoires in COVID-19. Using immunoSEQ multiplex PCR, the repertoire was profiled, and TCRdb retains in-frame clones only, with some absent. Among 95,000 to 150,000 clones listed, about three quarters were seen once. Sequenced input: peripheral blood. Receptors originate from a human donor with acute or convalescent COVID-19. The donor label of this sample is uncertain. The CDR3 runs from the conserved cysteine through the conserved F or W. The order of the fields is clone size, V gene, J gene, D gene, CDR3 DNA, CDR3 protein. A D gene is named only where the DNA matches it firmly. For some rows the clone size is stated as once, few or many, or as a class when expanded; others skip it.

size: -; V: TRBV18; J: TRBJ2-1; D: TRBD1; DNA: TGTGCCACCCGGGACAGGGGGCAGCCTGGTTCCTACAATGAGCAGTTCTTC; CDR3: CATRDRGQPGSYNEQFF
size: few; V: TRBV7-3; J: TRBJ2-1; D: TRBD1; DNA: TGTGCCAGCAGCCCGGGACAGGGGAACAATGAGCAGTTCTTC; CDR3: CASSPGQGNNEQFF
size: -; V: TRBV18; J: TRBJ2-7; D: TRBD1; DNA: TGTGCCAGCTCACAACAGGGGTTTGACGAGCAGTACTTC; CDR3: CASSQQGFDEQYF
size: -; V: TRBV24-1; J: TRBJ2-6; D: -; DNA: TGTGCCACCAGTGATTCGCTCCAGGGTATCTACTCTGGGGCCAACGTCCTGACTTTC; CDR3: CATSDSLQGIYSGANVLTF
size: -; V: TRBV27; J: TRBJ1-2; D: TRBD1; DNA: TGTGCCAGCAGTTCCACCCCACAGGGGTACTATGGCTACACCTTC; CDR3: CASSSTPQGYYGYTF
size: -; V: TRBV3-1/TRBV3-2; J: TRBJ1-3; D: -; DNA: TGTGCCAGCAGCCAAGGCGTGGGAAACACCATATATTTT; CDR3: CASSQGVGNTIYF
size: -; V: TRBV9; J: TRBJ2-5; D: -; DNA: TGTGCCAGCAGCACCGGAGGGACAGCCCAAGAGACCCAGTACTTC; CDR3: CASSTGGTAQETQYF
size: -; V: TRBV14; J: TRBJ2-3; D: TRBD2; DNA: TGTGCCAGCAGACCCGGACTAGCGGGGGGGTACACAGATACGCAGTATTTT; CDR3: CASRPGLAGGYTDTQYF
size: few; V: TRBV29-1; J: TRBJ2-5; D: TRBD2; DNA: TGCAGCGTTGAAGGGGGACTAGCGGGGGAAGAGACCCAGTACTTC; CDR3: CSVEGGLAGEETQYF
size: once; V: TRBV10-1; J: TRBJ2-7; D: -; DNA: TGCGCCAGCAGTGGTCTGAGTTTACAGCCCCTCGAGCAGTACTTC; CDR3: CASSGLSLQPLEQYF
size: -; V: TRBV7-9; J: TRBJ1-6; D: -; DNA: TGTGTCAGCAGCTTAGAACAGGGATCACCCCTCCACTTT; CDR3: CVSSLEQGSPLHF
size: -; V: TRBV7-6; J: TRBJ2-3; D: TRBD2; DNA: TGTGCCAGCAGCTTAGGTAGCGGGGTAGATACGCAGTATTTT; CDR3: CASSLGSGVDTQYF
size: -; V: TRBV5-5; J: TRBJ1-5; D: -; DNA: TGTGCCAGCAGCTTTGGGGGGGGTCAGCCCCAGCATTTT; CDR3: CASSFGGGQPQHF
size: few; V: TRBV2; J: TRBJ1-2; D: TRBD1; DNA: TGTGCCAGCAGTCGTCCGGGACAGAGAACCAGCAACTATGGCTACACCTTC; CDR3: CASSRPGQRTSNYGYTF
size: -; V: TRBV5-1; J: TRBJ1-1; D: TRBD1; DNA: TGCGCCAGCAGCCCTAGGACAGGGGAGAACACTGAAGCTTTCTTT; CDR3: CASSPRTGENTEAFF
size: -; V: TRBV21-1; J: TRBJ2-2; D: -; DNA: TGTGCCAGCAGCAGAGCCTGTTGTGAACCACCCCGCTGGGGCCTTGGCGGGGAGCTGTTTTTT; CDR3: CASSRACCEPPRWGLGGELFF
size: -; V: TRBV2; J: TRBJ1-3; D: TRBD1; DNA: TGTGCCAGCATTCCCCTCAGGGGGCCTGGAAACACCATATATTTT; CDR3: CASIPLRGPGNTIYF